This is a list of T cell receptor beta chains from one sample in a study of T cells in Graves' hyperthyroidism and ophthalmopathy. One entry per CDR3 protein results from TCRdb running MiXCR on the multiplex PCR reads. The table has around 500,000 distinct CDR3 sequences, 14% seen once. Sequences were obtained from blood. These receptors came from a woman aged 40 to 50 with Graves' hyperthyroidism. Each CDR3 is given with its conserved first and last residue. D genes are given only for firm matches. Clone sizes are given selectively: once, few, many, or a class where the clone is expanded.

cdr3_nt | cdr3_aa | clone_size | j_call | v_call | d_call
TGTGCCAGCAGCGGGGACATCCGGGAGCAGTACTTC | CASSGDIREQYF | many | TRBJ2-7 | TRBV7-2 | -
TGCGCCAGCAGTCGGGGGTATACAGGCATCTACGAGCAGTACTTC | CASSRGYTGIYEQYF | many | TRBJ2-7 | TRBV5-1 | -
TGTGCCAGCAGCTTAGGGTGGGGGGCCCCAAGCTCCTACGAGCAGTACTTC | CASSLGWGAPSSYEQYF | once | TRBJ2-7 | TRBV6-2/TRBV6-3 | -
TGTGCCTGGAGTCCAGGTGGGGGGGTTCAGCCCCAGCATTTT | CAWSPGGGVQPQHF | many | TRBJ1-5 | TRBV30 | -
TGTGCCAGTAGTATGGGTCAGGGAGCCAAAAACATTCAGTACTTC | CASSMGQGAKNIQYF | many | TRBJ2-4 | TRBV19 | -
TGTGCCAGCAGTTGGGGTTGGCGGACAGGGGGCACAGATACGCAGTATTTT | CASSWGWRTGGTDTQYF | few | TRBJ2-3 | TRBV28 | TRBD1
TGCAGTGCTATTCGGACAGGGGACTACGAGCAGTACTTC | CSAIRTGDYEQYF | many | TRBJ2-7 | TRBV20-1 | TRBD1
TGTGCCAGCAGCCCACAGGGATTCGGGGGCCGAAACACTGAAGCTTTCTTT | CASSPQGFGGRNTEAFF | - | TRBJ1-1 | TRBV28 | -
TGTGCCAGCAGTTTACTCCCCGCGGACAGGGGATATTACTTC | CASSLLPADRGYYF | few | TRBJ2-4 | TRBV12-3/TRBV12-4 | TRBD1
TGTGCCATCGGCGGGGGGGTTGAGCAGTTCTTC | CAIGGGVEQFF | medium-sized | TRBJ2-1 | TRBV2 | TRBD2
TGTGCCATCAGTGAGTCGGGGCAGGGGGCGACCAATGAGCAGTTCTTC | CAISESGQGATNEQFF | many | TRBJ2-1 | TRBV10-3 | TRBD1
TGTGCCACCAGTGACGACAGGGGATACTACAATGAGCAGTTCTTC | CATSDDRGYYNEQFF | many | TRBJ2-1 | TRBV24-1 | TRBD1
TGTGCCAGCAGCTTAACGGGGGACAGGGGGTTTGGGGCCAACGTCCTGACTTTC | CASSLTGDRGFGANVLTF | - | TRBJ2-6 | TRBV7-3 | TRBD1
TGCAGCGTTCGGGGGGCCGGCAATGAGCAGTTCTTC | CSVRGAGNEQFF | few | TRBJ2-1 | TRBV29-1 | -
TGTGCCAGCTGCGCGTCCCTGAACACCGGGGAGCTGTTTTTT | CASCASLNTGELFF | once | TRBJ2-2 | TRBV6-1 | -
TGTGCCAGCAGTTCTAGACGAGCTTATGAAGCTTTCTTT | CASSSRRAYEAFF | many | TRBJ1-1 | TRBV28 | -
TGCGCCAGCAGTGAGTCGAGATTTGTAGGGACAGGGGGTTACGAGCAGTACTTC | CASSESRFVGTGGYEQYF | many | TRBJ2-7 | TRBV10-2 | TRBD1
TGTGCCAGCAGAGAGACGGTAATTAACAATCAGCCCCAGCATTTT | CASRETVINNQPQHF | few | TRBJ1-5 | TRBV6-1 | -
TGTGCCAGCAGCGGCAATAGGGAGACCCAGTACTTC | CASSGNRETQYF | many | TRBJ2-5 | TRBV2 | -
TGCAGTGCTAGAGATTTTCAGGGAGATCAGCCCCAGCATTTT | CSARDFQGDQPQHF | many | TRBJ1-5 | TRBV20-1 | -
TGTGCCAGGGTCGCCCAGGGGGCGAACTATGGCTACACCTTC | CARVAQGANYGYTF | many | TRBJ1-2 | TRBV2 | TRBD1
TGCAGTGCTAGAGTGGGGACCGATAGCAATCAGCCCCAGCATTTT | CSARVGTDSNQPQHF | few | TRBJ1-5 | TRBV20-1 | -
TGTGCCAGCAGCTTGGAACAGGGGGGGATCCTGACTTTC | CASSLEQGGILTF | once | TRBJ2-6 | TRBV7-3 | -
TGTGCCAGCAGCCAGACAGGGCCAGAGACCCAGTACTTC | CASSQTGPETQYF | - | TRBJ2-5 | TRBV3-1 | TRBD1
TGCAGTGCGAATCAGGGAAACATTCAGTACTTC | CSANQGNIQYF | few | TRBJ2-4 | TRBV20-1 | -
TGTGCCAGCAGCCTGATCTCTGGGGCCAACGTCCTGACTTTC | CASSLISGANVLTF | many | TRBJ2-6 | TRBV27 | -
TGTGCCAGCAGTGGGGGCCTGGGGACCCCTTTCTACGAGCAGTACTTC | CASSGGLGTPFYEQYF | many | TRBJ2-7 | TRBV28 | -
TGTGCCAGCAGCCTGTCGCCAGGGACAGGGACCGGGGAGCTGTTTTTT | CASSLSPGTGTGELFF | - | TRBJ2-2 | TRBV28 | TRBD1
TGCAGCCTTCGGGATAATGGCTACACCTTC | CSLRDNGYTF | - | TRBJ1-2 | TRBV29-1 | -
TGTGCCAGCAGTTCCTCAGCGGGAGCGGACTACAATGAGCAGTTCTTC | CASSSSAGADYNEQFF | many | TRBJ2-1 | TRBV28 | TRBD2
TGTGCCAGCAGCCGGCTAATCGCGCACGGGACAGGGGTTGAAAAACTGTTTTTT | CASSRLIAHGTGVEKLFF | many | TRBJ1-4 | TRBV28 | TRBD1
TGTGCCAGCTGGAGCTCCTACAATGAGCAGTTCTTC | CASWSSYNEQFF | many | TRBJ2-1 | TRBV6-1 | -
TGTGCCAGTAGTATTGTTGGGACGCCGAACACTGAAGCTTTCTTT | CASSIVGTPNTEAFF | - | TRBJ1-1 | TRBV19 | -
TGTGCCAGCAGCCCTGGGACAGACTCCTACGAGCAGTACTTC | CASSPGTDSYEQYF | many | TRBJ2-7 | TRBV6-1 | TRBD1
TGTGCCAGCTCACCCAAAGATAGCAATCAGCCCCAGCATTTT | CASSPKDSNQPQHF | many | TRBJ1-5 | TRBV18 | -
TGTGCCAGTAGTATATTACCTGGGGAGCTGTTTTTT | CASSILPGELFF | - | TRBJ2-2 | TRBV27 | -
TGTGCCAGCAGTTTAAGTGAAAAACTGTTTTTT | CASSLSEKLFF | many | TRBJ1-4 | TRBV28 | -